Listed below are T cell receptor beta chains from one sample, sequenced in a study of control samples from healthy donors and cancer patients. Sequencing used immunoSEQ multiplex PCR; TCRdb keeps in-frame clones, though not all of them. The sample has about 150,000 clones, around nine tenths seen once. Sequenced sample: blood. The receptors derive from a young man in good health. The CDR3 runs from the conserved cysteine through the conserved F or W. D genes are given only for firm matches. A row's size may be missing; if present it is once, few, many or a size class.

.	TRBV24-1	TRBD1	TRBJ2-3	TGTGCCACCAGTGTTCGGGACAGGGTCCCAGATACGCAGTATTTT	CATSVRDRVPDTQYF
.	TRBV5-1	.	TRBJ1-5	TGCGCCAGCAGCACTCCCGACGGCTATAGCAATCAGCCCCAGCATTTT	CASSTPDGYSNQPQHF
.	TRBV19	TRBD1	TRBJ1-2	TGTGCCAGTATTGGACCCAGGGGGCGCGCATCTAACTATGGCTACACCTTC	CASIGPRGRASNYGYTF
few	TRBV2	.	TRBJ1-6	TGTGCCAGCTTGGGACGGAATAATTCACCCCTCCACTTT	CASLGRNNSPLHF
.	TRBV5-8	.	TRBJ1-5	TGTGCCAGCAGCTTGAAAGGTTCGGGACGGAGCAATCAGCCCCAGCATTTT	CASSLKGSGRSNQPQHF
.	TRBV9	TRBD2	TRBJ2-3	TGTGCCAGCAGCGTGGCTAGCGGGAGAGCAGATACGCAGTATTTT	CASSVASGRADTQYF
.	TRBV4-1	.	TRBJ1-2	TGCGCCAGCAGCCAAGTTTCGGGGGTAGGCTATGGCTACACCTTC	CASSQVSGVGYGYTF
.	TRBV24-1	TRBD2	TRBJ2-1	TGTGCCACTAGCGGGAGCTCCTACAATGAGCAGTTCTTC	CATSGSSYNEQFF
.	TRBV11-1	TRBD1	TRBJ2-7	TGTGCCAGCAGCTTTATGTCAGGGGGCGAGCAGTACTTC	CASSFMSGGEQYF
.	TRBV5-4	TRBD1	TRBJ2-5	TGTGCCAGCAGCCATCCGGACAGGGGGGGACAAGAGACCCAGTACTTC	CASSHPDRGGQETQYF
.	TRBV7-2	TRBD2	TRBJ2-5	TGTGCCAGCAGCTTAGGCGGGGGGCAGGAGACCCAGTACTTC	CASSLGGGQETQYF
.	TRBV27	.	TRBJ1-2	TGTGCCAGCAGTGGCACTAGGGGATACTATGGCTACACCTTC	CASSGTRGYYGYTF
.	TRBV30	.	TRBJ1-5	TGTGCCTGGAGGGCAAGGTTGTCAGGCCGACCCATAGCCCAGCATTTT	CAWRARLSGRPIAQHF
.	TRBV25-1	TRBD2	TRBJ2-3	TGTGCCAGCGTGAGCGGGAGGGCCCTGGAAGATACGCAGTATTTT	CASVSGRALEDTQYF
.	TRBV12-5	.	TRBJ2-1	TGTGCTAGTGGTTTGTTAGCAGGCTCCTACAATGAGCAGTTCTTC	CASGLLAGSYNEQFF
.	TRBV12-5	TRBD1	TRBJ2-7	TGTGCTAGTGGTTTGGTACAGGGGTTGTCCTACGAGCAGTACTTC	CASGLVQGLSYEQYF
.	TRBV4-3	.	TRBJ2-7	TGCGCCAGCAGCCAAGGGACAGAGCCCTACGAGCAGTACTTC	CASSQGTEPYEQYF
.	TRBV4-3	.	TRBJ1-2	TGCGCCAGCACCACACAGCTGGAGACAACTAACTATGGCTACACCTTC	CASTTQLETTNYGYTF
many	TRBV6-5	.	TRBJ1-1	TGTGCCAGCAGTACGGTGAACACTGAAGCTTTCTTT	CASSTVNTEAFF
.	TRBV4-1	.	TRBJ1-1	TGCGCCAGCAGCCAGGTACAGGAGGTAAGAGCTTTCTTT	CASSQVQEVRAFF
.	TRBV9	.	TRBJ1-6	TGTGCCAGCAGCGTAGGGCAGGACATCTCCACACCCCTCCACTTT	CASSVGQDISTPLHF
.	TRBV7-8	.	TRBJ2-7	TGTGCCAGCAGCTTGGGCAAGGGTGCCTACGAGCAGTACTTC	CASSLGKGAYEQYF
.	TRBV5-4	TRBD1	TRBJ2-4	TGTGCCAGCAGCCATAAACTAGGACAGGGAGTGTCCAAAAACATTCAGTACTTC	CASSHKLGQGVSKNIQYF